The 2 T cell receptor beta chains given below trace back to one sample, sequenced in a study of blood T cell repertoires in COVID-19. Only in-frame clones appear in the TCRdb table, and some are missing; sequencing was by immunoSEQ multiplex PCR. Of 100,000 or so clones listed, about 75% are singletons. Sequenced: peripheral blood. These receptor sequences come from a woman aged 70 to 79 with acute or convalescent COVID-19.

The chain carries TRBV25-1 and TRBJ2-2, with TRBD1 identical over 9 bases. Trimming took 5 bases from V and 4 from J; bases not matched to a gene: 8. The V gene's germline CDR1 is MGHDK and CDR2 SYGVNS. The CDR3 covers 16 residues. The chain's CDR3 is CASSSPGQGLTGELFF. CDR3 sequence (DNA): TGTGCCAGCAGTTCGCCGGGACAGGGCCTCACCGGGGAGCTGTTTTTT.

The V gene is TRBV2, the J gene TRBJ2-1, with TRBD1 as a possible D gene (6 bases). V lost 10 bases and J 4 bases, leaving 14 bases between the germline ends. CDR3 size: 13 residues. CDR1 and CDR2 (germline): SNHLY, FYNNEI. This CDR3 reads CATATGQYNEQFF. CDR3 in DNA: TGTGCCACCGCGACTGGACAGTACAATGAGCAGTTCTTC.